Below, one T cell receptor (beta chain) is given with its context. Its antigen is undetermined. This entry is derived from a study of CD8+ T cells in alopecia areata. Whole-study context: Oral tofacitinib (5 to 10 mg twice daily) was administered to treated patients. Patients remained on tofacitinib for 6 to 18 months and then went 6 months without it.

Following extraction, RNA underwent reverse transcription to cDNA, which served as the sequencing template. This table comes from immunoSEQ multiplex PCR, and its TCRdb copy is limited to in-frame clones, with some not included. This table holds 150,000 or so clones, about nine tenths found once. Germline values: CDR1 MNHEY, CDR2 SMNVEV (reference sequence). The CDR3 has 15 residues. The trim removed 0 bases at V and 4 bases at J, leaving 3 bases unmatched. The study, taken as a whole, reports: Greater clonality was observed in lesional scalp samples, especially alopecia totalis/universalis, versus normal scalp.

The gene calls are TRBV27 and TRBJ2-1; TRBD2 agrees at 7 bases. This clonotype was sampled from a human donor with alopecia areata. The input for sequencing was CD8+ T cells sorted from blood, taken at week 0. CDR3 sequence (DNA): TGTGCCAGCAGTTTATCGGCGGGAGCATACAATGAGCAGTTCTTC. Translating gives CASSLSAGAYNEQFF.